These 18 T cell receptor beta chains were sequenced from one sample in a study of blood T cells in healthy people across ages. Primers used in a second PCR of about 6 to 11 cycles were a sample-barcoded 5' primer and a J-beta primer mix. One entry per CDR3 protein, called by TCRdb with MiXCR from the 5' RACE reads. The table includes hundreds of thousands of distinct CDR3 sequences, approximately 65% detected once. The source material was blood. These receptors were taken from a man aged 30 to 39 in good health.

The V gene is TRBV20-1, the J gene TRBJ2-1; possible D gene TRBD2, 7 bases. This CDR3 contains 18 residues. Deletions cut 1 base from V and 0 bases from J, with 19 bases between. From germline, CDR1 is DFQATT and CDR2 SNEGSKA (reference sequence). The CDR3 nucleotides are TGCAGTGCTAGAGGGGATGCGGGGGCCGTCAGCTCCTACAATGAGCAGTTCTTC. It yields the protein CSARGDAGAVSSYNEQFF.

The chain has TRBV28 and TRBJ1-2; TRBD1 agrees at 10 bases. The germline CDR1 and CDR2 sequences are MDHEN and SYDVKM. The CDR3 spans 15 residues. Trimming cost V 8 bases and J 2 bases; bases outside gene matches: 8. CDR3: CASYPGQGLNYGYTF. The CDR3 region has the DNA TGTGCCAGCTACCCGGGACAGGGGCTCAACTATGGCTACACCTTC.

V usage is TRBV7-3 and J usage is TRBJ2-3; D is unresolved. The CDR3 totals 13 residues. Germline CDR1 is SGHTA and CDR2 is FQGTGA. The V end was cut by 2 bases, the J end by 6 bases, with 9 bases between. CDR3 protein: CASSLGDGDTQYF. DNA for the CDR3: TGTGCCAGCAGCTTAGGGGATGGGGATACGCAGTATTTT. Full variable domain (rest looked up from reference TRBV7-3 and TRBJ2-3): GAGVSQTPSNKVTEKGKYVELRCDPISGHTALYWYRQSLGQGPEFLIYFQGTGAADDSGLPNDRFFAVRPEGSVSTLKIQRTERGDSAVYLCASSLGDGDTQYFGPGTRLTVL.

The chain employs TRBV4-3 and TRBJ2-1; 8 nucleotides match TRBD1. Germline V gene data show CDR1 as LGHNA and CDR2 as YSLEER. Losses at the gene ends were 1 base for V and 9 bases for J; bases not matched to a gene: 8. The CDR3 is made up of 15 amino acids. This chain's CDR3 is CASSQGQGAYGEQFF. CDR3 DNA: TGCGCCAGCAGCCAAGGTCAGGGGGCCTATGGTGAGCAGTTCTTC.

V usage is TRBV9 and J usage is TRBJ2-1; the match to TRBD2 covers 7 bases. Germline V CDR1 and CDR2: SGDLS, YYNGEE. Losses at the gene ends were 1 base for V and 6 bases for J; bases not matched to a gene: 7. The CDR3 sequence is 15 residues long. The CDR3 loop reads CASSVRSGARNEQFF. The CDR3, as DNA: TGTGCCAGCAGCGTAAGGAGCGGGGCGCGCAATGAGCAGTTCTTC.

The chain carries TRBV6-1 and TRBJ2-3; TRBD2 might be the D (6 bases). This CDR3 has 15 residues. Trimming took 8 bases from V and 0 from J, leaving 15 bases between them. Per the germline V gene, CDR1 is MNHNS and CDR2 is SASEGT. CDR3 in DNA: TGTGCCAGCGGGCTAGCGTGGGCTAGCACAGATACGCAGTATTTT. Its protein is CASGLAWASTDTQYF.

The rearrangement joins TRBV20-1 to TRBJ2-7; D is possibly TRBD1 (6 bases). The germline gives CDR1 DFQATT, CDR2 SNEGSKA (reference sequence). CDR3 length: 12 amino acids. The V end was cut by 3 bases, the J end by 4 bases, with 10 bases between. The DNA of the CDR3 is TGCAGTGCTAGGGCCAGGGGTTACGAGCAGTACTTC. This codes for CSARARGYEQYF.

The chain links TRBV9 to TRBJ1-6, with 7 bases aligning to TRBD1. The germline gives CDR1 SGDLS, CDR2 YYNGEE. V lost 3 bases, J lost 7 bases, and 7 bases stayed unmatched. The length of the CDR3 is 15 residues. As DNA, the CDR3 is TGTGCCAGCAGCGCCCGGGACAGTGAGAATTCACCCCTCCACTTT. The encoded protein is CASSARDSENSPLHF.

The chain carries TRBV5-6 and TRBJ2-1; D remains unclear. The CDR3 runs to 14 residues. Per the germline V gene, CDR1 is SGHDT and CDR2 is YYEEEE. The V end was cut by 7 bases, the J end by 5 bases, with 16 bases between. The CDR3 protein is CASADLTDHNEQFF. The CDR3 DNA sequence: TGTGCCAGCGCGGATTTAACAGACCACAATGAGCAGTTCTTC.

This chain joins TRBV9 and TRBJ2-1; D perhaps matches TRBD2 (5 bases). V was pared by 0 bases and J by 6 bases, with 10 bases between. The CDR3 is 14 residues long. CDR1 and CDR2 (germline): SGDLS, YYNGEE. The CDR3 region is CASSVGVSANEQFF. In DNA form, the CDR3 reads TGTGCCAGCAGCGTAGGTGTTAGCGCCAATGAGCAGTTCTTC.

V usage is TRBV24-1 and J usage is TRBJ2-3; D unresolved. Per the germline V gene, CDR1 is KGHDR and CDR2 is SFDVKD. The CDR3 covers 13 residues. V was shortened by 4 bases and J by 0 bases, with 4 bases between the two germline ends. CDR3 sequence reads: CATSEASTDTQYF. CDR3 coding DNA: TGTGCCACCAGTGAGGCCAGCACAGATACGCAGTATTTT.

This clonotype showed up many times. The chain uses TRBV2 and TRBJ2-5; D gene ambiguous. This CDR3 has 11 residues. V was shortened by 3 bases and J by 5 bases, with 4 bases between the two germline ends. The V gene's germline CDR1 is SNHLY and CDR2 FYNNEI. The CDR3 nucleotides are TGTGCCAGCAGTGAGGGGGAGACCCAGTACTTC. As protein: CASSEGETQYF.

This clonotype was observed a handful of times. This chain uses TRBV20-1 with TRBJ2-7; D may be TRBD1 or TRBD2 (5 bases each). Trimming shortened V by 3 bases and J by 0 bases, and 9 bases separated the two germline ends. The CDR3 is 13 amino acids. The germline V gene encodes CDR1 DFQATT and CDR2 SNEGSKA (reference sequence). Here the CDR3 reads CSARGPVSYEQYF. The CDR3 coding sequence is TGCAGTGCTAGGGGACCGGTCTCCTACGAGCAGTACTTC.

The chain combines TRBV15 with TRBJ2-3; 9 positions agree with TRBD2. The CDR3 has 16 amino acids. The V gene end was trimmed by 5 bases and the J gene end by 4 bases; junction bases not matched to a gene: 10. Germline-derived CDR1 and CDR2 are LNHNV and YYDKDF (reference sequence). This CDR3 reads CATSHPGGGAPDTQYF. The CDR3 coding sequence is TGTGCCACCAGCCACCCAGGCGGGGGGGCCCCAGATACGCAGTATTTT.

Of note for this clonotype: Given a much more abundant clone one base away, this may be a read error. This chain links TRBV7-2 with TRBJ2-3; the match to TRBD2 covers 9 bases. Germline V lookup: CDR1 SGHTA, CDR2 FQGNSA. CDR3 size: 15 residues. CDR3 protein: CTSSLAGDSTDTQYF. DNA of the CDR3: TGTACCAGCAGTTTAGCGGGGGATAGCACAGATACGCAGTATTTT.

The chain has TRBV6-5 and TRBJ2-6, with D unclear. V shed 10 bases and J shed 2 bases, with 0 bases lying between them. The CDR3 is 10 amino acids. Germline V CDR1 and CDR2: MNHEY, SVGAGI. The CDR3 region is CATGANVLTF. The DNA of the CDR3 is TGTGCCACTGGGGCCAACGTCCTGACTTTC.

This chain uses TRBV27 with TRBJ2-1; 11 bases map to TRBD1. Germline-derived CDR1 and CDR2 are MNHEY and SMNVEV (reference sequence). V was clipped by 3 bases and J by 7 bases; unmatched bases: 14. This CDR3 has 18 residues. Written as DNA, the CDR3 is TGTGCCAGCAGTTTTCTTAGGGCGAGGACAGGGGGCTTTAATGAGCAGTTCTTC. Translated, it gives CASSFLRARTGGFNEQFF.

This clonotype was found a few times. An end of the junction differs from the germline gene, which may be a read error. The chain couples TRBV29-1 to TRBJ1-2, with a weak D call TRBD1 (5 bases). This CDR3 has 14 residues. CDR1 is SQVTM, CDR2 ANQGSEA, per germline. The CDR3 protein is CSVEGLRDNYGYTF. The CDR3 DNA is TGCAGTGTTGAAGGTCTCAGGGACAACTATGGCTACACCTTC.